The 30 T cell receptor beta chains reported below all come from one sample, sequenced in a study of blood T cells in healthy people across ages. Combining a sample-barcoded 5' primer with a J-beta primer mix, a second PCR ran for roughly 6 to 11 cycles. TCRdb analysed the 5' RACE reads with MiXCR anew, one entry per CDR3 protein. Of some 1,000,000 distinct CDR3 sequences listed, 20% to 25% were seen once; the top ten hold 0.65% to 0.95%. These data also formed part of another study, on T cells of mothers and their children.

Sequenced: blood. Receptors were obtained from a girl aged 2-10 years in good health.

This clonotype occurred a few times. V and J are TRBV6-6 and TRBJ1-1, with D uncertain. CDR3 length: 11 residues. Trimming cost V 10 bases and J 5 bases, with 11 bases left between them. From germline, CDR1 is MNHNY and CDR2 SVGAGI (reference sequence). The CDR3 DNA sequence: TGTGCCACCTCCGAGGGAACTGAAGCTTTCTTT. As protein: CATSEGTEAFF.

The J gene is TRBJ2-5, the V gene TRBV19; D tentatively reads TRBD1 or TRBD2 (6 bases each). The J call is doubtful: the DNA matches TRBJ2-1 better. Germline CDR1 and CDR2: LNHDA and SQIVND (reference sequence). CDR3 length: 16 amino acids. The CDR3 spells CASSIKGGSPYNEQFF. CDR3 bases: TGTGCCAGTAGTATAAAGGGGGGATCCCCCTACAATGAGCAGTTCTTC.

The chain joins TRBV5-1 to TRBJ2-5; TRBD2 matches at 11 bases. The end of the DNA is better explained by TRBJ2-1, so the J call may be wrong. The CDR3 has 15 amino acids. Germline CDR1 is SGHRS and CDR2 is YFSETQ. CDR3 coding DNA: TGCGCCAGCAGCCGAGTAGCGGGAGGGGGCGATGAGCAGTTCTTC. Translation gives CASSRVAGGGDEQFF.

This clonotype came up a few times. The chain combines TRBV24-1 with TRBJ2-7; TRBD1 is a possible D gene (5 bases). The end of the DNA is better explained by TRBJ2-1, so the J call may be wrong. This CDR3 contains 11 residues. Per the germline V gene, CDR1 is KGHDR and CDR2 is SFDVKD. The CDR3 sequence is CATGAWNEQFF. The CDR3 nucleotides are TGTGCCACCGGGGCCTGGAATGAGCAGTTCTTC.

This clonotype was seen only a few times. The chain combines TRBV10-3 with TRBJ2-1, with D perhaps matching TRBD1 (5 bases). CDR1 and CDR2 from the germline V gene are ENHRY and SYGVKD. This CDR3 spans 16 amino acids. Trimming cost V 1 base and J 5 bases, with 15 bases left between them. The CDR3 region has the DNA TGTGCCATCAGTGAGTGGGATTCAGGGCCTAACAATGAGCAGTTCTTC. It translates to CAISEWDSGPNNEQFF.

CDR3 DNA sequence: TGCAGCGCCCAGGGAGCGAACACCGGGGAGCTGTTTTTT. It specifies CSAQGANTGELFF. The chain uses TRBV29-1 and TRBJ2-2; D may correspond to TRBD1 or TRBD2 (5 bases each). Germline V gene data show CDR1 as SQVTM and CDR2 as ANQGSEA. This CDR3 region has 13 residues. The V and J ends lost 7 bases and 0 bases respectively, with 9 bases between them.

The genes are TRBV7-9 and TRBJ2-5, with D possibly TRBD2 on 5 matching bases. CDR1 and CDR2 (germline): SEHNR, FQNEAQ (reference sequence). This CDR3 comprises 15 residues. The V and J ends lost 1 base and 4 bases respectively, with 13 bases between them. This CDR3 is CASSLVIGGLETQYF. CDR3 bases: TGTGCCAGCAGCTTAGTCATTGGAGGATTAGAGACCCAGTACTTC.

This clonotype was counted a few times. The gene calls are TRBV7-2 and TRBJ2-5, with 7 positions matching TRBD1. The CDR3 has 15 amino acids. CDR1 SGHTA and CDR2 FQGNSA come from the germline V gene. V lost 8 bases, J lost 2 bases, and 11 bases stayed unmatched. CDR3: CASRSHTGVQETQYF. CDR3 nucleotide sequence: TGTGCCAGCCGAAGCCACACAGGGGTTCAAGAGACCCAGTACTTC.

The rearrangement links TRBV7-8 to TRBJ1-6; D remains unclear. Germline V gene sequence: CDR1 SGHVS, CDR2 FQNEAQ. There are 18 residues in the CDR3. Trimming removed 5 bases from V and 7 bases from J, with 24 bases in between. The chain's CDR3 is CASSEQGVGGRKNSPLHF. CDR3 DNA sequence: TGTGCCAGCAGCGAGCAAGGTGTGGGAGGGAGAAAAAATTCACCCCTCCACTTT.

CDR3 region: CSVDFNYGYTF. The DNA for the CDR3 is TGCAGCGTTGATTTTAACTATGGCTACACCTTC. This rearrangement joins TRBV29-1 to TRBJ1-2; no clear D. The V gene lost 3 bases and the J gene lost 1 base, with 3 bases spanning the gap. CDR1 is SQVTM, CDR2 ANQGSEA, per germline. This CDR3 has 11 residues.

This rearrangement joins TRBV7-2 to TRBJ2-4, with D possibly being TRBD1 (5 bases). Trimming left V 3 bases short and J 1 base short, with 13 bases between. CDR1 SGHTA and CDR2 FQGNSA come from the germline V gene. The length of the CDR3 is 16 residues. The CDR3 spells CASSFSGFTAKNIQYF. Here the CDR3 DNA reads TGTGCCAGCAGCTTCTCAGGGTTCACGGCCAAAAACATTCAGTACTTC. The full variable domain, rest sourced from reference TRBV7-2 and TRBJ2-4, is GAGVSQSPSNKVTEKGKDVELRCDPISGHTALYWYRQSLGQGLEFLIYFQGNSAPDKSGLPSDRFSAERTGGSVSTLTIQRTQQEDSAVYLCASSFSGFTAKNIQYFGAGTRLSVL.

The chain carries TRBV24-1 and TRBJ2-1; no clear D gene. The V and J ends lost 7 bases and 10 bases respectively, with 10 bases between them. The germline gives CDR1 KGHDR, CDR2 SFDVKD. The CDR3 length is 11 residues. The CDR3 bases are TGTGCCACCAGGGATCTGAAGGAGCAGTTCTTC. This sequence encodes CATRDLKEQFF.

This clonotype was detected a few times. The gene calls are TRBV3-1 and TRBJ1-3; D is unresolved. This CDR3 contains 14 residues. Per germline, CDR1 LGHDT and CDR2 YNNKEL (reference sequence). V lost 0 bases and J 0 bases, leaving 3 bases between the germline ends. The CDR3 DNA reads TGTGCCAGCAGCCAAGATAGCTCTGGAAACACCATATATTTT. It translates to CASSQDSSGNTIYF.

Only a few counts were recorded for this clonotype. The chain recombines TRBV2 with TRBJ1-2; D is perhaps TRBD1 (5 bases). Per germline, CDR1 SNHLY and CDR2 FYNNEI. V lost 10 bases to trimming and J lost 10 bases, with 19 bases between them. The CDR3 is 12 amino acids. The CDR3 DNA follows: TGTGCCACCAAGGGCAGGGTTACGTCCTACACCTTC. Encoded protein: CATKGRVTSYTF.

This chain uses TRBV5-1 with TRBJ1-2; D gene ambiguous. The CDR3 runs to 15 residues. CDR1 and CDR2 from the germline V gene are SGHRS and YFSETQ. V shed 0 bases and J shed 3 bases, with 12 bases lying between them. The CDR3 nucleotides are TGCGCCAGCAGCTTGGGCACGGAATACCACTATGGCTACACCTTC. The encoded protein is CASSLGTEYHYGYTF.

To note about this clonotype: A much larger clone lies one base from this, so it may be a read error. The CDR3, as DNA: TGTGCCAGCAGCTTGATGGCCTACGAGCAGTACTTC. Translating gives CASSLMAYEQYF. V gene TRBV7-9 combines with J gene TRBJ2-7, with no clear D. Germline V lookup: CDR1 SEHNR, CDR2 FQNEAQ (reference sequence). Trimming took off 3 bases at V and 2 bases at J, with 5 bases between the two ends. This CDR3 has 12 residues.

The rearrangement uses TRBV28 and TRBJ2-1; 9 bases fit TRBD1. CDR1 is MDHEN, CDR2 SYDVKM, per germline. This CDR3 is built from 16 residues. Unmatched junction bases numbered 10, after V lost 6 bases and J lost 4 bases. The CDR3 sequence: CASRTPRDRAYNEQFF. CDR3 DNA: TGTGCCAGCAGAACCCCCCGGGACAGGGCATACAATGAGCAGTTCTTC.

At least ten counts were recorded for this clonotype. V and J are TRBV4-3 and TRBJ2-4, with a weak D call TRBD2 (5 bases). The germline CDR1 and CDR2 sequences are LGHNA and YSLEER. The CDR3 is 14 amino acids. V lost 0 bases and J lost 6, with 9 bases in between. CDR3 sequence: CASSQDRGRNIQYF. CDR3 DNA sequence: TGCGCCAGCAGCCAAGATCGGGGTCGAAACATTCAGTACTTC.

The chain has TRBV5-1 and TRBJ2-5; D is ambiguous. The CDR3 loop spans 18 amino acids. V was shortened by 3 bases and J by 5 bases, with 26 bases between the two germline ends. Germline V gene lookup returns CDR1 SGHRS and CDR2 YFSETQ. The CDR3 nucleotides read TGCGCCAGCAGCTCTCCCTCATCTTCGGTAGGGTCGCCGGAGACCCAGTACTTC. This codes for CASSSPSSSVGSPETQYF.

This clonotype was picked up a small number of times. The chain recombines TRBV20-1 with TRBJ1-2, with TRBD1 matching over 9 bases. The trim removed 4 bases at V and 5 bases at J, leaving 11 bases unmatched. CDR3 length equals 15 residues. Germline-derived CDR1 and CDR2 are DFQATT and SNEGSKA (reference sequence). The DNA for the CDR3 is TGCAGTGCTATGGTGACAGGGGGAAGTTATTATGGCTACACCTTC. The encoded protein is CSAMVTGGSYYGYTF.

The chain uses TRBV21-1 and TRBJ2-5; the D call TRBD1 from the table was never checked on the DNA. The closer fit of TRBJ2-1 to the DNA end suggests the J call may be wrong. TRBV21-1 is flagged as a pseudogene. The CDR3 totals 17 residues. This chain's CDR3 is CASSIRNAGQKREEQFF. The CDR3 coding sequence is TGTGCCAGCAGCATCCGAAACGCGGGACAAAAGAGAGAAGAGCAGTTCTTC.

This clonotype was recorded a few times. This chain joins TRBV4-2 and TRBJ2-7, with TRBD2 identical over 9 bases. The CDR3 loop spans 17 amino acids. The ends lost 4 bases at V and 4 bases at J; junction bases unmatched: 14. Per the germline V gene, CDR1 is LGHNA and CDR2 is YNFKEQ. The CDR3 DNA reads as TGTGCCAGCAGCCGAACGTTAGATAGCGGGAGTGGTTACGAGCAGTACTTC. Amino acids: CASSRTLDSGSGYEQYF.

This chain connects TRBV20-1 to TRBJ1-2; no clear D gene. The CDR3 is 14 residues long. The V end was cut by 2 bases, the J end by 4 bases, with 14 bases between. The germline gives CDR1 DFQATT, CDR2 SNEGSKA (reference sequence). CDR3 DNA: TGCAGTGCTAGACCCAGAGAAGTCCCCTATGGCTACACCTTC. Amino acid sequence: CSARPREVPYGYTF.

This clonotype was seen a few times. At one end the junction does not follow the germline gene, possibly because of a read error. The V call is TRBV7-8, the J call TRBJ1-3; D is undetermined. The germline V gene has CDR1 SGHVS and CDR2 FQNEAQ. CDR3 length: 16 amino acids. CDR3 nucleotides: TGTGCCAGCAGCTTATTAGGCCCTAGCTCTGGGAACACCATATATTTT. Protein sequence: CASSLLGPSSGNTIYF.

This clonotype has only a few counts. CDR3 bases: TGTGCCAGCAGTGAAATTTTGGATTCACCCCTCCACTTT. Protein product: CASSEILDSPLHF. The rearrangement links TRBV12-3 or TRBV12-4 to TRBJ1-6; D uncertain. Trimming removed 5 bases from V and 8 bases from J, with 10 bases in between. The CDR3 is made up of 13 amino acids.

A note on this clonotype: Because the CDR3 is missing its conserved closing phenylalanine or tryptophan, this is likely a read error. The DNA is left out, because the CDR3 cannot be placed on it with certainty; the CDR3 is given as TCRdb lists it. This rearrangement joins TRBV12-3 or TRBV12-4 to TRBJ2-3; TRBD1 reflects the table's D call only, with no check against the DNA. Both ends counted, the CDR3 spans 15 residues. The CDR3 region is CASSWGGASTDTQYS.

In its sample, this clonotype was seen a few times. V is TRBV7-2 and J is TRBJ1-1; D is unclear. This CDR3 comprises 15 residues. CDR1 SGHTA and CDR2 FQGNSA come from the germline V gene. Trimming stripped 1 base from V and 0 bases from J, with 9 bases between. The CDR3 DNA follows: TGTGCCAGCAGCTTAGTATCCGGGATGAACACTGAAGCTTTCTTT. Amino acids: CASSLVSGMNTEAFF.

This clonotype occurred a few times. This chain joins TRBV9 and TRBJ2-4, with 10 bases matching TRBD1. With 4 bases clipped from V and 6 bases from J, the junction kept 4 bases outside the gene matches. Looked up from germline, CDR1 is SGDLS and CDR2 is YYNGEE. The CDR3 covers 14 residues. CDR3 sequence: CASSPGQGINIQYF. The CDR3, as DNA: TGTGCCAGCAGCCCGGGACAGGGGATAAACATTCAGTACTTC.

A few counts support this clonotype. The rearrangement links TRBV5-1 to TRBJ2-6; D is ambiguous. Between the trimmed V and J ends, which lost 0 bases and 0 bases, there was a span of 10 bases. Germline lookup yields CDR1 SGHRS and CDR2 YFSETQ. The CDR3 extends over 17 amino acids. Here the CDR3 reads CASSLAGKPSGANVLTF. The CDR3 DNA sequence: TGCGCCAGCAGCTTGGCCGGTAAACCCTCTGGGGCCAACGTCCTGACTTTC. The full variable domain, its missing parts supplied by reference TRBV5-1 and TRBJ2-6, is KAGVTQTPRYLIKTRGQQVTLSCSPISGHRSVSWYQQTPGQGLQFLFEYFSETQRNKGNFPGRFSGRQFSNSRSEMNVSTLELGDSALYLCASSLAGKPSGANVLTFGAGSRLTVL.

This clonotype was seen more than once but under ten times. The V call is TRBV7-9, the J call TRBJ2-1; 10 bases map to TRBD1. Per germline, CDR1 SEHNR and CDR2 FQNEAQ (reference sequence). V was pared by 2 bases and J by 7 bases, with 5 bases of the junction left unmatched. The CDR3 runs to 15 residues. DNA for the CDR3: TGTGCCAGCAGCTTAACGGACAGGGGGAATAATGAGCAGTTCTTC. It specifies CASSLTDRGNNEQFF.